Sequencing of this T cell receptor (beta chain) was carried out in a study of shared clonotypes between healthy human individuals. The overall study: Sampling drew on donors who were a couple of women and a few men aged 18 to 49.

Notes on this clone: Its specificity is not known.

Germline CDR1 LGHNA, CDR2 YSLEER. This CDR3 comprises 17 residues. V trimming: 0 bases; J trimming: 5 bases; junction bases outside the gene matches: 12. Study results and limitations: Few donors limited the genetic and exposure-history diversity represented.

Naive CD8 cells were CD45RO-negative, positively selected for CCR7, excluding terminally differentiated effector memory CD45RA+ cells. Deep was the level at which the assay was run. Profiled with immunoSEQ multiplex PCR; TCRdb holds only in-frame clones, not every one. This repertoire shows around 2.1 million clones, approximately 94% found once; its top ten account for under 2%. The sequencing input was naive CD8+ T cells from PBMCs. The chain recombines TRBV4-3 with TRBJ1-1; TRBD1 matches 7 bases. The TCR was taken from a man younger than 35 in good health. Some clones in this sample may be carry-over from other donors' samples. The CDR3 sequence is CASSQEGRGSEETEAFF. The CDR3 DNA reads as TGCGCCAGCAGCCAAGAAGGCAGGGGGTCTGAGGAAACTGAAGCTTTCTTT.